This T cell receptor (beta chain) was retrieved from a study of T-cell reconstitution after alpha-beta-depleted transplantation in children. Study outcomes and limitations: Surviving recipient cells, namely T cells and thymic progenitors, were the source of high day-60 TCRbeta diversity in some patients. Reportedly, roughly two months post-transplant, alpha-beta T cells arose from several hundred expanded graft clones. T-cell counts and diversity were attributed mostly to newly produced T cells one year after transplant.

It was with unique molecular identifiers that the TCRbeta library was prepared. Each CDR3 protein gets one entry after TCRdb re-called the PCR reads with MiXCR. The top ten clones hold 2% of a sample with 480,000 or so distinct CDR3 sequences, roughly 10% of them seen once. The CDR3 is 15 amino acids. CDR1 is ENHRY, CDR2 SYGVKD, per germline. With 10 bases clipped from V and 6 bases from J, the junction kept 15 bases outside the gene matches. This clonotype was seen repeatedly, ten times or more. Its cognate antigen is unknown. This specimen consisted of PBMCs, obtained before TCRalphabeta/CD19-depleted stem cell transplant. The TCR was taken from a child aged 2-15 years with inherited bone marrow failure, due to receive a stem cell transplant. This chain links TRBV10-3 with TRBJ2-3; 8 bases map to TRBD2. The CDR3 region is CASGSLADPRDTQYF. The DNA of the CDR3 is TGTGCCAGTGGCTCACTAGCGGACCCCAGGGATACGCAGTATTTT.